This T cell receptor beta chain was identified in a study of blood T cell repertoires in COVID-19. Authors' methods: From reference gene primer amplification, estimates of nucleated cell counts were derived. Sequencing used immunoSEQ multiplex PCR; TCRdb keeps in-frame clones, though not all of them. That table furnishes V, J and clone size, whereas the DNA furnished D and trimming. The repertoire has about 87,000 clones, over 70% of them found once; the top ten carry 11%. The clonotype was recovered from a man at least 80 years old with acute or convalescent COVID-19. The sample was peripheral blood.

The CDR3 DNA follows: TGTGCCAGCAGCTTAGCATCCGGGGTTAGTTCACCCCTCCACTTT. It is translated as CASSLASGVSSPLHF. The V gene is TRBV7-8, the J gene TRBJ1-6, with D uncertain. Germline assignment: CDR1 SGHVS and CDR2 FQNEAQ. The V end was cut by 0 bases, the J end by 9 bases, with 12 bases between. CDR3 length equals 15 residues.